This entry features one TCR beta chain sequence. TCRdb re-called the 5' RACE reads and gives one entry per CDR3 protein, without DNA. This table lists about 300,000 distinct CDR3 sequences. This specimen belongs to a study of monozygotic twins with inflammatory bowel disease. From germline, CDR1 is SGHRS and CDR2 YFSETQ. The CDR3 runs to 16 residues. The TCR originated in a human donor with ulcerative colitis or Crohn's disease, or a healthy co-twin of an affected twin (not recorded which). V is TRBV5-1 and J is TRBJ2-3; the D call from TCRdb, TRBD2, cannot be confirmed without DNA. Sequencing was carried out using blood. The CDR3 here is CASSYVAGDPTDTQYF.